Each of the 30 T cell receptor beta chains below was sequenced from the same sample in a study of vaccination effects on CD4 cells after COVID-19. Here immunoSEQ multiplex PCR was the method, and the copy in TCRdb shows in-frame clones only, minus some. Among fewer than 40,000 clones listed, almost 85% were seen once. Under the ViraFEST assay, PBMC were stimulated with viral peptide pools so that antigen-specific CD4+ T cells expanded. Sequencing was performed afterwards. Investigators separated out CD4+ T cells once around nine days of culture had passed. As their vaccination, participants received two doses of either BNT162b2 or mRNA-1273. No antigen has been identified for these receptors. Sequenced material: CD4+ T cells from PBMCs cultured with HCoV-NL63 spike peptides, taken after COVID-19 vaccination. These receptors were obtained from a human donor who received a COVID-19 vaccine. Some clones in this sample may be carry-over from other donors' samples.

This sequence joins TRBV11-2 and TRBJ1-2; 7 nucleotides line up with TRBD1. Germline V gives CDR1 SGHAT, CDR2 FQNNGV. V lost 1 base and J lost 6; bases outside the gene matches: 11. The CDR3 loop spans 16 amino acids. The CDR3 bases are TGTGCCAGCAGCTTAGTGTCTTTTCGACAGGGCCATGGCTACACCTTC. This encodes CASSLVSFRQGHGYTF.

The V gene is TRBV6-5, the J gene TRBJ2-7; D gene ambiguous. Germline V CDR1 and CDR2: MNHEY, SVGAGI. The CDR3 spans 12 residues. V was pared by 4 bases and J by 6 bases, with 10 bases between. This CDR3 reads CASSSTVGEQYV. The DNA for the CDR3 is TGTGCCAGCAGTTCCACCGTGGGCGAGCAGTACGTC.

This chain joins TRBV7-2 and TRBJ2-2; D remains ambiguous. V was cut by 2 bases and J by 4 bases, with 2 bases left in between. Looked up from germline, CDR1 is SGHTA and CDR2 is FQGNSA. This CDR3 has 12 residues. CDR3 loop: CASSLTTGELFF. Written as DNA, the CDR3 is TGTGCCAGCAGCTTAACCACCGGGGAGCTGTTTTTT.

The chain has TRBV18 and TRBJ2-1, with 8 positions matching TRBD1. The CDR3 has 12 residues. Germline CDR1 is KGHSH and CDR2 is LQKENI. Trimming at V came to 5 bases and at J to 9 bases, leaving 3 bases not matched to a gene. The CDR3 sequence: CASSDRGREQFF. The DNA for the CDR3 is TGTGCCAGCTCAGACAGGGGTCGTGAGCAGTTCTTC.

V and J are TRBV18 and TRBJ1-2; 7 nucleotides align to TRBD1. The trim removed 3 bases at V and 4 bases at J, leaving 5 bases unmatched. The germline V gene has CDR1 KGHSH and CDR2 LQKENI. The CDR3 is made up of 14 amino acids. CDR3: CASSPGQILYGYTF. As DNA, the CDR3 is TGTGCCAGCTCACCGGGACAGATCCTCTATGGCTACACCTTC. Full variable domain (missing parts from reference TRBV18 and TRBJ1-2): NAGVMQNPRHLVRRRGQEARLRCSPMKGHSHVYWYRQLPEEGLKFMVYLQKENIIDESGMPKERFSAEFPKEGPSILRIQQVVRGDSAAYFCASSPGQILYGYTFGSGTRLTVV.

J is TRBJ2-7 and V is TRBV23-1, with D tentatively TRBD2 (5 bases). TRBV23-1 is marked as an open reading frame, function uncertain. Deletions cut 3 bases from V and 3 bases from J, with 21 bases between. The CDR3 runs 17 residues. Here the CDR3 DNA reads TGCGCCAGCAGTCACAACACCCCCGGGGTACTACTCTACGAGCAGTACTTC. Its protein product is CASSHNTPGVLLYEQYF.

The chain carries TRBV7-8 and TRBJ2-2, with a possible D match to TRBD2 (5 bases). The ends were cut back, 7 bases at V and 6 bases at J, with 18 bases in the middle. This CDR3 has 15 residues. Per germline, CDR1 SGHVS and CDR2 FQNEAQ. CDR3 nucleotides: TGTGCCAGCACCATAGATCGGGTCGGGGCCGGGGAGCTGTTTTTT. Translated: CASTIDRVGAGELFF.

V and J are TRBV7-2 and TRBJ1-5, with 7 nucleotides matching TRBD1. This CDR3 has 15 amino acids. Germline values: CDR1 SGHTA, CDR2 FQGNSA. J lost 3 bases, V lost 4 bases, and 6 bases had no gene match. The CDR3 region has the DNA TGTGCCAGCAGCTCCCCGGACAGGAACAATCAGCCCCAGCATTTT. Its translation: CASSSPDRNNQPQHF.

The chain joins TRBV6-1 to TRBJ1-5; TRBD1 is a possible D gene (5 bases). V was clipped by 4 bases and J by 1 base, with 23 bases between them. Per germline, CDR1 MNHNS and CDR2 SASEGT. This CDR3 has 19 residues. The chain's CDR3 is CASSVRDGVRDMSNQPQHF. Here the CDR3 DNA reads TGTGCCAGCAGTGTTAGGGACGGAGTCAGGGATATGAGCAATCAGCCCCAGCATTTT.

The chain joins TRBV20-1 to TRBJ2-7, with D unclear. This CDR3 spans 11 amino acids. Trimming took off 3 bases at V and 3 bases at J, with 6 bases between the two ends. The germline V gene encodes CDR1 DFQATT and CDR2 SNEGSKA (reference sequence). The CDR3 region has the DNA TGCAGTGCTAGCCGAGGCTACGAGCAGTACGTC. Translation: CSASRGYEQYV.

As DNA, the CDR3 is TGTGCCAGCAGTGGCCACAGGGCAACTAATGAAAAACTGTTTTTT. This translates into CASSGHRATNEKLFF. V usage is TRBV2 and J usage is TRBJ1-4, with D maybe TRBD1 (6 bases). Trimming cost V 4 bases and J 0 bases, with 9 bases left between them. Germline CDR1 is SNHLY and CDR2 is FYNNEI. There are 15 residues in the CDR3.

This chain joins TRBV4-2 and TRBJ2-1; D remains ambiguous. Trimming stripped 2 bases from V and 9 bases from J, with 11 bases between. Per the germline V gene, CDR1 is LGHNA and CDR2 is YNFKEQ. This CDR3 has 13 amino acids. CDR3 protein: CASSQTRVGEQFF. CDR3 DNA sequence: TGTGCCAGCAGCCAAACCCGTGTAGGTGAGCAGTTCTTC.

This clone was recorded once. This chain uses TRBV4-3 with TRBJ2-2; D call uncertain. The V end was cut by 8 bases, the J end by 4 bases, with 29 bases between. CDR3 length equals 19 residues. Germline CDR1 and CDR2: LGHNA and YSLEER. The CDR3 is CASGKFDATWGGGTGELFF. CDR3 bases: TGCGCCAGCGGCAAATTTGATGCGACTTGGGGTGGCGGCACCGGGGAGCTGTTTTTT.

The CDR3 DNA sequence: TGTGCCAGCTCACCACGGCGAGGATCGAACACCGGGGAGCTGTTTTTT. As protein: CASSPRRGSNTGELFF. The chain uses TRBV18 and TRBJ2-2, with unresolved D. Germline V CDR1 and CDR2: KGHSH, LQKENI. This CDR3 is 16 amino acids long. V lost 1 base and J lost 0, with 9 bases in between.

CDR3 DNA: TGTGCCAGCAGCTTGGACAGGATTAACTATGGCTACACCTTC. It translates to CASSLDRINYGYTF. The chain is built from TRBV5-6 and TRBJ1-2; TRBD1 might be the D (5 bases). V was clipped by 0 bases and J by 1 base, with 7 bases between them. Germline CDR1 SGHDT, CDR2 YYEEEE. CDR3 length equals 14 residues.

The chain couples TRBV6-6 to TRBJ1-1, with D possibly matching TRBD1 (5 bases). Trimming took off 0 bases at V and 2 bases at J, with 13 bases between the two ends. The CDR3 runs 16 residues. Per germline, CDR1 MNHNY and CDR2 SVGAGI (reference sequence). This CDR3 reads CASSYSGVGGNTEAFF. CDR3 DNA sequence: TGTGCCAGCAGTTACTCGGGGGTTGGTGGAAACACTGAAGCTTTCTTT.

The chain is built from TRBV3-1 (or the pseudogene TRBV3-2) and TRBJ1-6; weak D call: TRBD1 (6 bases). The CDR3 is 15 amino acids. CDR1 LGHDT and CDR2 YNNKEL come from the germline V gene (reference sequence). V lost 1 base and J lost 10, with 14 bases in between. The CDR3, as DNA: TGTGCCAGCAGCCAAGTTAAAGGGGGTATCTCACCCCTCCACTTT. Protein product: CASSQVKGGISPLHF.

This sequence joins TRBV5-4 and TRBJ1-1; D might be TRBD1 (6 bases). V lost 5 bases and J 3 bases, leaving 14 bases between the germline ends. Germline CDR1 reads SGHNT; CDR2 reads YYREEE (reference sequence). The CDR3 length is 14 residues. CDR3 region: CASSRDMGYTEAFF. CDR3 DNA: TGTGCCAGCAGTCGGGACATGGGGTACACTGAAGCTTTCTTT.

V and J are TRBV7-3 and TRBJ2-1, with 8 bases fitting TRBD1. Germline V gene lookup returns CDR1 SGHTA and CDR2 FQGTGA. CDR3 length: 15 residues. The ends lost 4 bases at V and 7 bases at J; junction bases unmatched: 9. Written as DNA, the CDR3 is TGTGCCAGCAGCTCCGACTCGGACAGGGCGAATGAGCAGTTCTTC. Its protein product is CASSSDSDRANEQFF.

The rearrangement uses TRBV9 and TRBJ1-2; D call uncertain. V gave up 0 bases and J gave up 1 base, with 7 bases separating them. This CDR3 has 14 amino acids. Germline V CDR1 and CDR2: SGDLS, YYNGEE. CDR3 region: CASSVEDHNYGYTF. For the CDR3, the DNA is TGTGCCAGCAGCGTAGAGGACCATAACTATGGCTACACCTTC.

V is TRBV7-2 and J is TRBJ1-4, with 7 bases identical to TRBD1. V shed 8 bases and J 2 bases; nucleotides not matched to a gene: 5. Looked up from germline, CDR1 is SGHTA and CDR2 is FQGNSA. The CDR3 length is 14 residues. In DNA, the CDR3 is TGTGCCAGCGGGCTGACAGGGACTAATGAAAAACTGTTTTTT. This gives the protein CASGLTGTNEKLFF.

This clone appeared a few times. The chain uses TRBV10-2 and TRBJ2-5; 11 bases align to TRBD2. The CDR3 has 13 residues. V dropped 8 bases and J dropped 4; count of bases not matched to a gene: 3. CDR1 is WSHSY, CDR2 SAAADI, per germline. The DNA for the CDR3 is TGCGCCAGCCAGGGGACTAGCGGAGAGACCCAGTACTTC. Amino acids: CASQGTSGETQYF.

The V gene is TRBV14, the J gene TRBJ2-3; the D is unclear. The CDR3 spans 16 residues. Germline V gives CDR1 SGHDN, CDR2 FVKESK. Trimming left V 1 base short and J 6 bases short, with 17 bases between. CDR3: CASSQGQAVLGDTQYF. Here the CDR3 DNA reads TGTGCCAGCAGCCAAGGGCAGGCGGTCCTCGGGGATACGCAGTATTTT.

This clone showed up just once. The chain employs TRBV7-9 and TRBJ1-6, with D possibly TRBD1 on 5 matching bases. The germline V and J ends were trimmed by 1 base and 10 bases, with 17 bases remaining between them. The germline gives CDR1 SEHNR, CDR2 FQNEAQ (reference sequence). This CDR3 is built from 16 residues. The CDR3 DNA reads as TGTGCCAGCAGCTTAGATGGGGGGATGGCACGGTCACCCCTCCACTTT. Protein product: CASSLDGGMARSPLHF.

The V call is TRBV5-4, the J call TRBJ2-3; 8 nucleotides line up with TRBD2. Germline loops: CDR1 SGHNT, CDR2 YYREEE (reference sequence). The CDR3 contains 14 residues. V trimming: 4 bases; J trimming: 3 bases; junction bases outside the gene matches: 4. In nucleotides, the CDR3 is TGTGCCAGCAGCCGCCTAGCGGGTACAGATACGCAGTATTTT. Translating gives CASSRLAGTDTQYF.

This chain uses TRBV6-1 with TRBJ2-3, with TRBD1 matching 10 bases. The germline V gene has CDR1 MNHNS and CDR2 SASEGT. After removal of 2 bases from V and 3 bases from J, the junction contained 2 bases not matched to a gene. The CDR3 covers 15 residues. Here the CDR3 reads CASSEPGQGTDTQYF. CDR3 bases: TGTGCCAGCAGTGAACCGGGACAGGGGACAGATACGCAGTATTTT.

V gene TRBV7-3 combines with J gene TRBJ2-1, with no clear D. The V end lost 4 bases, the J end lost 5 bases, and 6 bases lay between the germline ends. Germline values: CDR1 SGHTA, CDR2 FQGTGA. This CDR3 comprises 12 residues. The CDR3 region is CASSSPNNEQFF. In DNA form, the CDR3 reads TGTGCCAGCAGCTCTCCTAACAATGAGCAGTTCTTC.

The genes are TRBV9 and TRBJ2-5, with D possibly matching TRBD2 (6 bases). CDR1 and CDR2 from the germline V gene are SGDLS and YYNGEE. The CDR3 totals 16 residues. V was trimmed by 4 bases and J by 2 bases, leaving 18 bases between them. The CDR3 loop is CASSPSAGNLQETQYF. CDR3 sequence (DNA): TGTGCCAGCAGCCCTTCCGCGGGGAACCTACAAGAGACCCAGTACTTC.

The chain uses TRBV14 and TRBJ2-2, with D perhaps matching TRBD2 (6 bases). The CDR3 extends over 15 amino acids. V lost 2 bases, J lost 4 bases, and 11 bases lay in between. Germline lookup yields CDR1 SGHDN and CDR2 FVKESK. Here the CDR3 DNA reads TGTGCCAGCAGCCAAAGGGACTCGCCCACCGGGGAGCTGTTTTTT. Amino acids: CASSQRDSPTGELFF.

This chain uses TRBV27 with TRBJ2-7; 8 bases align to TRBD2. Trimming took 4 bases from V and 4 from J; bases not matched to a gene: 6. Germline-derived CDR1 and CDR2 are MNHEY and SMNVEV (reference sequence). This CDR3 is built from 14 residues. The chain's CDR3 is CASSSRGGSYEQYV. As DNA, the CDR3 is TGTGCCAGCAGTTCTCGGGGGGGGAGTTACGAGCAGTACGTC.